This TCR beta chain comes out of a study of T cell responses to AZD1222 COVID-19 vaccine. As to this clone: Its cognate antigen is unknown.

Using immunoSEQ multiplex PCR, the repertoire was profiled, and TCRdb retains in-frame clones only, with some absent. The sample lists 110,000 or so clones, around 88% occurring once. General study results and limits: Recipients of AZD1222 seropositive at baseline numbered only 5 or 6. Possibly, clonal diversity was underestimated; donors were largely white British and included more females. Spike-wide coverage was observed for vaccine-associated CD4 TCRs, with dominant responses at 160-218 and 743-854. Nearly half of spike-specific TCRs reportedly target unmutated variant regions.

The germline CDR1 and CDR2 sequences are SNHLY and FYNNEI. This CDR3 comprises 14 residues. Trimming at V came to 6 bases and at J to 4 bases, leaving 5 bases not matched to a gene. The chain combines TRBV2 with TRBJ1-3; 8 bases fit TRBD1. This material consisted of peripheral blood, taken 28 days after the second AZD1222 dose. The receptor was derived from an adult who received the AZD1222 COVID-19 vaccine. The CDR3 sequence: CASSFDRGGNTIYF. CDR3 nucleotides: TGTGCCAGCAGCTTCGACAGGGGCGGAAACACCATATATTTT.